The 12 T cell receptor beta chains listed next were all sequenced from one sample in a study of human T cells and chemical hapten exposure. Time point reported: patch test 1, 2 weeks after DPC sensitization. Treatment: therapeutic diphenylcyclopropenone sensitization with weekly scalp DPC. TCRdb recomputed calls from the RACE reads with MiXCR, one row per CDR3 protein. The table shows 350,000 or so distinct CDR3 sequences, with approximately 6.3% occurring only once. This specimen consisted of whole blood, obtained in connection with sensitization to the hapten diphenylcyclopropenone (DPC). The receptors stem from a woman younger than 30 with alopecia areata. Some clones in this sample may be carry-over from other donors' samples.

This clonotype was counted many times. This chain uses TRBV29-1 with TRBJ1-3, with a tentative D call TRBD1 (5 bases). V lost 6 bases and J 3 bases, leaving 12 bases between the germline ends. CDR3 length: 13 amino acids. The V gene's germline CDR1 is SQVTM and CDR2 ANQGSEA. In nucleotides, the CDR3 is TGCAGCGTGACAGAAGTATTTGGAAACACCATATATTTT. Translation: CSVTEVFGNTIYF.

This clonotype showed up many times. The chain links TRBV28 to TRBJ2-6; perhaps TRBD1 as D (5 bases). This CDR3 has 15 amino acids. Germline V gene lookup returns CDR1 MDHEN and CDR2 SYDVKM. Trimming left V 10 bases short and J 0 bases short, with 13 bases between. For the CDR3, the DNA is TGTGCCACCCTCAGGGTTCCCTCTGGGGCCAACGTCCTGACTTTC. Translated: CATLRVPSGANVLTF. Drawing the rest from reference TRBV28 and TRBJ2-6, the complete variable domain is DVKVTQSSRYLVKRTGEKVFLECVQDMDHENMFWYRQDPGLGLRLIYFSYDVKMKEKGDIPEGYSVSREKKERFSLILESASTNQTSMYLCATLRVPSGANVLTFGAGSRLTVL.

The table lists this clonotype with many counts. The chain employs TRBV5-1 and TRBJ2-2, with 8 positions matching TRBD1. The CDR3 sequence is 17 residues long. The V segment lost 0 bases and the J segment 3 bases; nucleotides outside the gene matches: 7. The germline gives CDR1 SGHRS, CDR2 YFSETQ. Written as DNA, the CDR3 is TGCGCCAGCAGCTTGGCTGGGACAGGACCTTACACCGGGGAGCTGTTTTTT. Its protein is CASSLAGTGPYTGELFF.

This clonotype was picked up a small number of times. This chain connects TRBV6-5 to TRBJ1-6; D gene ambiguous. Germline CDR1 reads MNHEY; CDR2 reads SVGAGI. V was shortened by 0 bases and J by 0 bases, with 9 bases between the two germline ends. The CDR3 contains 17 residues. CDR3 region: CASSYSISSSYNSPLHF. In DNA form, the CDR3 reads TGTGCCAGCAGTTACTCGATCTCGAGCTCCTATAATTCACCCCTCCACTTT.

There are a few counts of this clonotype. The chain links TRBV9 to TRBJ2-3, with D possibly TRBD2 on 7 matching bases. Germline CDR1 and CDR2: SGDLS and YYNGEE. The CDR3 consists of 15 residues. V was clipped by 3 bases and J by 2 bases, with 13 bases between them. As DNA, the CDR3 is TGTGCCAGCAGCGCCGGAGGGGGGGCCACAGATACGCAGTATTTT. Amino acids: CASSAGGGATDTQYF.

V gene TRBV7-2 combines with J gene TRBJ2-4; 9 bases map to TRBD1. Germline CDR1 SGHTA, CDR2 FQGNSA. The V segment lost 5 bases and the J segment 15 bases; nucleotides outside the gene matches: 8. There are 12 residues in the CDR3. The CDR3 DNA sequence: TGTGCCAGCAGCCTCACAGGGGGCGCACTGTACTTC. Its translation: CASSLTGGALYF.

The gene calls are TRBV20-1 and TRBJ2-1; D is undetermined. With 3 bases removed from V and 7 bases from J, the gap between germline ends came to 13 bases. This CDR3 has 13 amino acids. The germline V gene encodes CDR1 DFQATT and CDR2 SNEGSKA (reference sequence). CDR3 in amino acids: CSARSPERNEQFF. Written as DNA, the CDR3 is TGCAGTGCTAGGTCACCAGAGAGAAATGAGCAGTTCTTC.

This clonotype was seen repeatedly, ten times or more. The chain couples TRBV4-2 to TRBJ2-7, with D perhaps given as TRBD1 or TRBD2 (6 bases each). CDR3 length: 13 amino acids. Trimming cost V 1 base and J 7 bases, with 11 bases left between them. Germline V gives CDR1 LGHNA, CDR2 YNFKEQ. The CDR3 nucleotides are TGTGCCAGCAGCCAAGTGCAGGGGAGGGAGCAGTACTTC. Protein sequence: CASSQVQGREQYF.

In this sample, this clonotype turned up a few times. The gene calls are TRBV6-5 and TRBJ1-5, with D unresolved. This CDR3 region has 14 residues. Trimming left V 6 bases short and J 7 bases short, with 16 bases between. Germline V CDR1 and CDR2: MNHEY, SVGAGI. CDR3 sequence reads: CASRLSYMGQPQHF. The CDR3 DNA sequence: TGTGCCAGCAGGCTTAGTTATATGGGCCAGCCCCAGCATTTT.

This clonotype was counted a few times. The CDR3 spells CSVEGGLHNSYEQYF. CDR3 DNA sequence: TGCAGCGTTGAAGGGGGACTTCACAACTCCTACGAGCAGTACTTC. This chain joins TRBV29-1 and TRBJ2-7, with D maybe TRBD2 (6 bases). V was pared by 1 base and J by 0 bases, with 13 bases between. Per germline, CDR1 SQVTM and CDR2 ANQGSEA. The CDR3 spans 15 residues.

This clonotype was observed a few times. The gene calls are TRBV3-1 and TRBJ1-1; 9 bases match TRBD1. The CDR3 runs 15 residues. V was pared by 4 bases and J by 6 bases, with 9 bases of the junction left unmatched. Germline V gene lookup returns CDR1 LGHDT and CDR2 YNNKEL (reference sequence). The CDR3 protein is CASSPGDRAFAEAFF. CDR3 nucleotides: TGTGCCAGCAGCCCTGGGGACAGGGCTTTCGCTGAAGCTTTCTTT.

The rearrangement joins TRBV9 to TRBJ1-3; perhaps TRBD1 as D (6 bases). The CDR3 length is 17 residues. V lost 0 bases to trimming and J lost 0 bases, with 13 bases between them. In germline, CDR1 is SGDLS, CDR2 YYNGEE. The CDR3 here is CASSVEYGGHSGNTIYF. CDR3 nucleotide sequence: TGTGCCAGCAGCGTAGAGTATGGGGGCCACTCTGGAAACACCATATATTTT.